Listed below are T cell receptor beta chains from one sample, sequenced in a study of blood T cell repertoires in COVID-19. The data were produced by immunoSEQ multiplex PCR, yet TCRdb's version contains in-frame clones alone and is incomplete. The table lists 180,000 or so clones, 85% of them singletons. The sequenced sample consisted of peripheral blood. These receptors were collected from an older person with COVID-19, enrolled during active disease. CDR3s include the opening cysteine and the closing phenylalanine or tryptophan. A D gene is named only where the DNA matches it firmly. Clone size is stated in some rows and not others, as once, few, many or a class when expanded.

J: TRBJ2-5
size: few
V: TRBV7-6
D: TRBD1
CDR3: CASSLGGQPQETQYF
DNA: TGTGCCAGCAGCTTAGGGGGACAGCCGCAAGAGACCCAGTACTTC

J: TRBJ2-5
size: .
V: TRBV7-4
D: .
CDR3: CASSSPAARDKSKETQYF
DNA: TGTGCCAGCAGCTCCCCCGCCGCCCGGGACAAGAGCAAAGAGACCCAGTACTTC

J: TRBJ2-2
size: .
V: TRBV7-6
D: .
CDR3: CASSFGVRVLDGELFF
DNA: TGTGCCAGCAGCTTCGGTGTCAGGGTTTTGGACGGGGAGCTGTTTTTT

J: TRBJ1-5
size: .
V: TRBV6-1
D: .
CDR3: CASSERSGAVGNQPQHF
DNA: TGTGCCAGCAGTGAAAGGTCAGGGGCCGTCGGCAATCAGCCCCAGCATTTT

J: TRBJ1-4
size: .
V: TRBV28
D: .
CDR3: CASSPGRGVRFF
DNA: TGTGCCAGCAGTCCCGGACGCGGGGTTAGATTTTTT

J: TRBJ1-2
size: .
V: TRBV7-9
D: .
CDR3: CASSLQGSSNYGYTF
DNA: TGTGCCAGCAGCTTGCAGGGGTCCTCAAACTATGGCTACACCTTC

J: TRBJ1-6
size: .
V: TRBV13
D: .
CDR3: CASSLQVGGRVKSPLHF
DNA: TGTGCCAGCAGCCTCCAGGTGGGGGGAAGGGTAAAATCACCCCTCCACTTT

J: TRBJ2-3
size: .
V: TRBV13
D: TRBD2
CDR3: CASGTSGTDTQYF
DNA: TGTGCCAGCGGGACTAGCGGAACAGATACGCAGTATTTT

J: TRBJ2-1
size: .
V: TRBV7-7
D: TRBD2
CDR3: CASSPIGLAGVENEQFF
DNA: TGTGCCAGCAGCCCTATAGGACTAGCGGGAGTCGAAAATGAGCAGTTCTTC

J: TRBJ1-5
size: .
V: TRBV5-5
D: .
CDR3: CASSVEQGSHQPQHF
DNA: TGTGCCAGCAGCGTGGAACAGGGTTCCCATCAGCCCCAGCATTTT

J: TRBJ1-1
size: .
V: TRBV6-2/TRBV6-3
D: .
CDR3: CASTPGGGIEAFF
DNA: TGTGCCAGCACCCCGGGGGGAGGAATTGAAGCTTTCTTT

J: TRBJ2-7
size: .
V: TRBV19
D: .
CDR3: CASSSGLWTYEQYF
DNA: TGTGCCAGTAGTTCGGGACTTTGGACATACGAGCAGTACTTC

J: TRBJ1-2
size: .
V: TRBV28
D: .
CDR3: CVPWLGDSGYTF
DNA: TGTGTCCCGTGGCTCGGGGATAGTGGCTACACCTTC

J: TRBJ2-3
size: .
V: TRBV28
D: TRBD1
CDR3: CASKTGAKHTDTQYF
DNA: TGTGCCAGCAAAACAGGGGCTAAACATACAGATACGCAGTATTTT

J: TRBJ2-7
size: .
V: TRBV9
D: TRBD1
CDR3: CASSVNPDRGLYEQYF
DNA: TGTGCCAGCAGCGTAAATCCCGACAGGGGGTTATACGAGCAGTACTTC

J: TRBJ2-6
size: .
V: TRBV6-6
D: TRBD1
CDR3: CASSYRQGGANVLTF
DNA: TGTGCCAGCAGTTATAGACAGGGTGGGGCCAACGTCCTGACTTTC

J: TRBJ1-5
size: .
V: TRBV4-1
D: .
CDR3: CASSQVGQNSNQPQHF
DNA: TGCGCCAGCAGCCAAGTTGGGCAAAATAGCAATCAGCCCCAGCATTTT

J: TRBJ1-2
size: .
V: TRBV27
D: TRBD1
CDR3: CASSPKRQGWVDYTF
DNA: TGTGCCAGCAGTCCAAAACGACAGGGTTGGGTTGACTACACCTTC

J: TRBJ1-5
size: .
V: TRBV19
D: .
CDR3: CASSTTGAGDNQPQHF
DNA: TGTGCCAGTAGTACCACCGGGGCGGGGGACAATCAGCCCCAGCATTTT

J: TRBJ2-1
size: .
V: TRBV7-2
D: TRBD2
CDR3: CASSLVARGSRGRSEQFF
DNA: TGTGCCAGCAGCTTAGTGGCCCGGGGATCTCGCGGGAGAAGTGAGCAGTTCTTC

J: TRBJ2-1
size: .
V: TRBV9
D: TRBD2
CDR3: CASSPRENYNEQFF
DNA: TGTGCCAGCAGCCCGCGGGAGAACTACAATGAGCAGTTCTTC

J: TRBJ1-2
size: .
V: TRBV5-1
D: .
CDR3: CASMWATNYGYTF
DNA: TGCGCCAGCATGTGGGCGACGAACTATGGCTACACCTTC

J: TRBJ2-1
size: once
V: TRBV6-5
D: .
CDR3: CASFTGLENNEQFF
DNA: TGTGCCAGCTTTACGGGACTCGAGAACAATGAGCAGTTCTTC

J: TRBJ1-6
size: once
V: TRBV11-2
D: .
CDR3: CASSSQLVNSPLHF
DNA: TGTGCCAGCAGCTCCCAATTAGTAAATTCACCCCTCCACTTT

J: TRBJ2-1
size: .
V: TRBV4-2
D: .
CDR3: CASRVEEGSEQFF
DNA: TGTGCCAGCAGAGTCGAGGAGGGTTCAGAGCAGTTCTTC

J: TRBJ2-2
size: .
V: TRBV5-1
D: TRBD2
CDR3: CASSLAGANTGELFF
DNA: TGCGCCAGCAGCTTAGCGGGGGCGAACACCGGGGAGCTGTTTTTT

J: TRBJ2-2
size: .
V: TRBV7-2
D: .
CDR3: CASSLSGGNTGELFF
DNA: TGTGCCAGCAGCTTATCTGGCGGAAACACCGGGGAGCTGTTTTTT

J: TRBJ1-6
size: .
V: TRBV5-1
D: .
CDR3: CASKRDFVNSPLHF
DNA: TGCGCCAGCAAGCGGGACTTTGTCAATTCACCCCTCCACTTT

J: TRBJ1-4
size: .
V: TRBV2
D: .
CDR3: CASSDYNEKLFF
DNA: TGTGCCAGCAGTGACTATAATGAAAAACTGTTTTTT

J: TRBJ2-3
size: .
V: TRBV7-3
D: .
CDR3: CASSLSLVDTQYF
DNA: TGTGCCAGCAGCTTAAGTTTAGTGGATACGCAGTATTTT

J: TRBJ2-7
size: .
V: TRBV5-1
D: .
CDR3: CASSLFPGEEGEQYF
DNA: TGCGCCAGCAGCTTGTTTCCGGGGGAGGAGGGCGAGCAGTACTTC

J: TRBJ1-1
size: .
V: TRBV10-3
D: .
CDR3: CAIGGRLDTEAFF
DNA: TGTGCCATCGGGGGCAGGCTCGACACTGAAGCTTTCTTT

J: TRBJ2-1
size: .
V: TRBV19
D: TRBD1
CDR3: CASTKTGYNEQFF
DNA: TGTGCCAGTACCAAGACAGGGTACAATGAGCAGTTCTTC

J: TRBJ1-5
size: .
V: TRBV18
D: TRBD1
CDR3: CASSTTGAGNQPQHF
DNA: TGTGCCAGCTCAACGACAGGGGCAGGCAATCAGCCCCAGCATTTT

J: TRBJ2-2
size: .
V: TRBV7-8
D: .
CDR3: CASSLGWGDVYPGELFF
DNA: TGTGCCAGCAGCTTAGGCTGGGGAGATGTATATCCCGGGGAGCTGTTTTTT

J: TRBJ2-1
size: .
V: TRBV25-1
D: .
CDR3: CASSESGFGGNEQFF
DNA: TGTGCCAGCAGTGAATCAGGGTTTGGCGGCAATGAGCAGTTCTTC

J: TRBJ1-1
size: .
V: TRBV29-1
D: TRBD1
CDR3: CSVIWTGRSTEAFF
DNA: TGCAGCGTCATATGGACAGGGAGGAGCACTGAAGCTTTCTTT

J: TRBJ2-2
size: .
V: TRBV30
D: .
CDR3: CAWRDRYTGELFF
DNA: TGTGCCTGGAGGGACAGATACACCGGGGAGCTGTTTTTT

J: TRBJ1-6
size: .
V: TRBV6-5
D: .
CDR3: CASSYSSGRRNSPLHF
DNA: TGTGCCAGCAGTTACTCGTCAGGGCGTAGGAATTCACCCCTCCACTTT

J: TRBJ2-7
size: .
V: TRBV27
D: TRBD2
CDR3: CASSYSGSGRSNEQYF
DNA: TGTGCCAGCAGTTACTCGGGGAGCGGGAGAAGCAACGAGCAGTACTTC

J: TRBJ2-1
size: .
V: TRBV6-4
D: .
CDR3: CASSLESYNEQFF
DNA: TGTGCCAGCAGCCTAGAATCCTACAATGAGCAGTTCTTC

J: TRBJ2-7
size: .
V: TRBV3-1/TRBV3-2
D: TRBD2
CDR3: CASSQYGGRAVEQYF
DNA: TGTGCCAGCAGCCAATACGGCGGGAGGGCGGTCGAGCAGTACTTC

J: TRBJ2-7
size: .
V: TRBV5-4
D: .
CDR3: CASSLAGGRGNYEQYF
DNA: TGTGCCAGCAGCTTGGCCGGAGGCAGGGGAAACTACGAGCAGTACTTC

J: TRBJ2-1
size: .
V: TRBV7-6
D: .
CDR3: CASSSPVSGYNEQFF
DNA: TGTGCCAGCAGCTCCCCCGTTAGCGGTTACAATGAGCAGTTCTTC

J: TRBJ1-1
size: .
V: TRBV2
D: .
CDR3: CASAELDTEAFF
DNA: TGTGCCAGCGCCGAGCTAGACACTGAAGCTTTCTTT

J: TRBJ2-1
size: .
V: TRBV7-3
D: TRBD1
CDR3: CASSFYRDSNEQFF
DNA: TGTGCCAGCAGCTTCTACCGGGACAGTAATGAGCAGTTCTTC